The source of this T cell receptor beta chain is a study of blood T cell dynamics during melanoma immunotherapy. In the study overall: Standard first-line treatment here was pembrolizumab or nivolumab plus ipilimumab in metastatic melanoma. Points from the study as a whole: Disease-control patients' PBMC repertoires became either more clonal or more diverse at W3.

As concerns this clone: Its antigen is undetermined.

This sample's time point: week 3, after first cycle of checkpoint inhibitor. Blood was drawn before treatment and at week 3 after checkpoint blockade. Response was assessed by RECIST 1.1 at 12 weeks, except a couple of rapid progressors. The CDR3 has 15 amino acids. The germline CDR1 and CDR2 sequences are LNHDA and SQIVND (reference sequence). The V and J ends lost 4 bases and 7 bases respectively, with 19 bases between them. Here immunoSEQ multiplex PCR was the method, and the copy in TCRdb shows in-frame clones only, minus some. The sample yields 7,500 to 8,500 clones, around 89% seen once. The chain uses TRBV19 and TRBJ1-1; weak D call: TRBD1 (5 bases). Material: blood, obtained from a patient treated with checkpoint blockade. The receptor was isolated from a human donor with melanoma. CDR3 loop: CASSTVGWGFDEAFF. The CDR3 nucleotides are TGTGCCAGTAGTACGGTCGGCTGGGGCTTCGATGAAGCTTTCTTT. The full variable domain, its missing parts supplied by reference TRBV19 and TRBJ1-1, is DGGITQSPKYLFRKEGQNVTLSCEQNLNHDAMYWYRQDPGQGLRLIYYSQIVNDFQKGDIAEGYSVSREKKESFPLTVTSAQKNPTAFYLCASSTVGWGFDEAFFGQGTRLTVV.